Sequencing of this T cell receptor beta chain was carried out in a study of blood T cell repertoires in COVID-19. At the level of the study: The cDNA or gDNA used as material had been derived from T cells, B-cell-depleted T cells, or PBMCs.

Method: immunoSEQ multiplex PCR; TCRdb's copy keeps in-frame clones and lacks some. The sample has 70,000 to 80,000 clones, 65% to 90% seen once. This CDR3 comprises 15 residues. Germline CDR1 is MNHEY and CDR2 is SVGAGI. V was pared by 6 bases and J by 5 bases, with 8 bases of the junction left unmatched. The chain is built from TRBV6-5 and TRBJ1-4; 8 bases fit TRBD1. This TCR was sampled from a man older than 75 with acute or convalescent COVID-19. The sequenced material came from peripheral blood. The CDR3 region is CASSRNRGMNEKLFF. The CDR3 region has the DNA TGTGCCAGCAGCCGAAACAGGGGGATGAATGAAAAACTGTTTTTT.